The 21 T cell receptor beta chains below come from one sample, sequenced in a study of T cell clonotyping in hematopoietic cell transplantation (dated by TCRdb to the early 2020s). What the time point label conveys for this sample: 180 days after allo-HCT. Library creation used the immunoSEQ multiplex PCR assay. TCRdb took this table from immuneACCESS and kept in-frame rearrangements with V and J called. Such tables lack part of the clones; where checked against another copy, unresolved V genes explain under half of the gap, and the rest is unexplained. Across this sample there are 4,500 to 5,000 clones, with 94% seen only once. The ten top clones hold about 5.7% of the sample. Sequenced here: PBMCs, sampled 180 days after allogeneic stem cell transplant. These receptors came from a male patient between 60 and 69 years old who had an allogeneic stem cell transplant from a related donor, so the T cells may come from the graft donor. Some clones in this sample may be carry-over from other donors' samples.

The rearrangement links TRBV6-1 to TRBJ2-7; D could derive from TRBD1 or TRBD2 (5 bases each). The germline V gene encodes CDR1 MNHNS and CDR2 SASEGT. The V end was cut by 4 bases, the J end by 2 bases, with 9 bases between. The CDR3 length is 13 residues. The CDR3 is CASSAGPTYEQYF. CDR3 DNA: TGTGCCAGCAGTGCGGGGCCAACCTACGAGCAGTACTTC.

The V gene is TRBV5-4, the J gene TRBJ2-6, with D perhaps matching TRBD1 (6 bases). V lost 5 bases and J 0 bases, leaving 9 bases between the germline ends. Germline loops: CDR1 SGHNT, CDR2 YYREEE (reference sequence). This CDR3 contains 15 residues. The DNA of the CDR3 is TGTGCCAGCAGTTCAGGGGTCTCTGGGGCCAACGTCCTGACTTTC. It translates to CASSSGVSGANVLTF.

This clone showed up just a few times. This chain connects TRBV6-1 to TRBJ1-1; D remains unclear. Trimming stripped 8 bases from V and 4 bases from J, with 17 bases between. The length of the CDR3 is 14 residues. Germline-derived CDR1 and CDR2 are MNHNS and SASEGT. In DNA, the CDR3 is TGTGCCAGCCAATCGACGATGGCGAGCACTGAAGCTTTCTTT. This gives the protein CASQSTMASTEAFF.

The chain joins TRBV4-1 to TRBJ2-2, with 8 positions matching TRBD2. With V trimmed by 5 bases and J by 6 bases, 8 bases remained unmatched. This CDR3 has 15 amino acids. CDR1 is MGHRA and CDR2 is YSYEKL in the germline V gene. CDR3 sequence: CASSFRLAIAGELFF. For the CDR3, the DNA is TGCGCCAGCAGCTTCCGACTAGCGATCGCCGGGGAGCTGTTTTTT.

This clone was picked up a small number of times. This chain connects TRBV25-1 to TRBJ2-7, with D hard to call. Trimming cost V 4 bases and J 0 bases, with 10 bases left between them. The V gene's germline CDR1 is MGHDK and CDR2 SYGVNS. The length of the CDR3 is 14 residues. Here the CDR3 DNA reads TGTGCCAGCAGTGGCGGCTTGAACTCCTACGAGCAGTACTTC. Translated: CASSGGLNSYEQYF.

The genes are TRBV18 and TRBJ1-1; no firm D call. CDR3 length: 14 residues. Looked up from germline, CDR1 is KGHSH and CDR2 is LQKENI. The V gene lost 6 bases and the J gene lost 5 bases, with 16 bases spanning the gap. In nucleotides, the CDR3 is TGTGCCAGCTCCCCCCCCGTCGGGTCGACTGAAGCTTTCTTT. It specifies CASSPPVGSTEAFF.

The chain employs TRBV5-1 and TRBJ2-1; D gene unclear. Trimming removed 0 bases from V and 4 bases from J, with 5 bases in between. CDR1 is SGHRS and CDR2 is YFSETQ in the germline V gene. The CDR3 is 13 amino acids. The CDR3 DNA reads as TGCGCCAGCAGCTTGGAATTTTACAATGAGCAGTTCTTC. Its translation: CASSLEFYNEQFF.

The chain employs TRBV30 and TRBJ2-6, with 8 positions matching TRBD1. Germline CDR1 and CDR2: GTSNPN and SVGIG (reference sequence). There are 16 residues in the CDR3. The V gene end was trimmed by 3 bases and the J gene end by 0 bases; junction bases not matched to a gene: 4. The CDR3 region has the DNA TGTGCCTGGAGAAGGACAGGGATCTCTGGGGCCAACGTCCTGACTTTC. It specifies CAWRRTGISGANVLTF.

The rearrangement joins TRBV19 to TRBJ2-1; D ambiguous. Trimming pared 1 base from V and 7 bases from J, leaving 8 bases between. From germline, CDR1 is LNHDA and CDR2 SQIVND (reference sequence). CDR3 length: 13 amino acids. DNA of the CDR3: TGTGCCAGTAGTATAGGGAAGGGAAATGAGCAGTTCTTC. Its protein product is CASSIGKGNEQFF.

The CDR3 protein is CASSVVRGRGTEAFF. For the CDR3, the DNA is TGTGCCAGCAGCGTAGTTCGGGGCAGAGGGACTGAAGCTTTCTTT. The chain uses TRBV9 and TRBJ1-1, with a possible D match to TRBD1 (5 bases). Germline V gives CDR1 SGDLS, CDR2 YYNGEE. This CDR3 has 15 residues. The V gene lost 0 bases and the J gene lost 5 bases, with 14 bases spanning the gap.

The chain links TRBV29-1 to TRBJ2-7, with 7 nucleotides matching TRBD2. The ends lost 6 bases at V and 6 bases at J; junction bases unmatched: 11. Germline V CDR1 and CDR2: SQVTM, ANQGSEA. The CDR3 consists of 13 residues. The CDR3 DNA reads TGCAGCGTCCGACTAGCTATATCGCCCGAGCAGTACTTC. The encoded protein is CSVRLAISPEQYF.

This chain connects TRBV6-5 to TRBJ1-1; no firm D call. The CDR3 sequence is 15 residues long. The ends were cut back, 0 bases at V and 0 bases at J, with 8 bases in the middle. CDR1 is MNHEY, CDR2 SVGAGI, per germline. CDR3 nucleotide sequence: TGTGCCAGCAGTTACTCGGGCAGCCTGAACACTGAAGCTTTCTTT. This encodes CASSYSGSLNTEAFF.

This clone has more than one count but fewer than ten. V gene TRBV7-2 combines with J gene TRBJ2-7; 10 bases agree with TRBD2. After removal of 6 bases from V and 5 bases from J, the junction contained 4 bases not matched to a gene. Germline assignment: CDR1 SGHTA and CDR2 FQGNSA. The CDR3 runs 13 residues. The CDR3 loop is CASRASGSDEQYF. DNA for the CDR3: TGTGCCAGCAGGGCTAGCGGGAGCGACGAGCAGTACTTC.

The rearrangement uses TRBV4-3 and TRBJ1-2, with D possibly matching TRBD1 (6 bases). This CDR3 has 14 amino acids. Germline CDR1 is LGHNA and CDR2 is YSLEER. The V end lost 0 bases, the J end lost 4 bases, and 9 bases lay between the germline ends. The CDR3 reads CASSQDGGPYGYTF. The CDR3 DNA follows: TGCGCCAGCAGCCAAGACGGGGGGCCCTATGGCTACACCTTC.

The V gene is TRBV9, the J gene TRBJ2-4; either TRBD1 or TRBD2 may supply D (5 bases each). Germline V gene sequence: CDR1 SGDLS, CDR2 YYNGEE. The V end was cut by 0 bases, the J end by 7 bases, with 11 bases between. The CDR3 consists of 14 residues. CDR3 bases: TGTGCCAGCAGCGTAGACCCAGGGACGAACATTCAGTACTTC. It translates to CASSVDPGTNIQYF.

This chain joins TRBV4-1 and TRBJ1-1; no definite D call. This CDR3 has 17 residues. Germline V gene lookup returns CDR1 MGHRA and CDR2 YSYEKL. V lost 1 base and J 0 bases, leaving 15 bases between the germline ends. DNA for the CDR3: TGCGCCAGCAGCCAAGTGAAGATCGGCGGGGTGAACACTGAAGCTTTCTTT. Its translation: CASSQVKIGGVNTEAFF.

The rearrangement joins TRBV5-8 to TRBJ1-1, with TRBD1 matching over 7 bases. This CDR3 is built from 14 residues. The germline V gene has CDR1 SGHTS and CDR2 YDEGEE. V lost 4 bases and J lost 6; bases outside the gene matches: 9. This chain's CDR3 is CASSEERQGPEAFF. The CDR3 DNA sequence: TGTGCCAGCAGCGAGGAGAGACAGGGCCCTGAAGCTTTCTTT.

This chain uses TRBV10-3 with TRBJ1-2, with 9 positions matching TRBD1. The V segment lost 4 bases and the J segment 3 bases; nucleotides outside the gene matches: 12. From germline, CDR1 is ENHRY and CDR2 SYGVKD. The CDR3 loop spans 17 amino acids. The CDR3 reads CAISAPGTGSRDYGYTF. Written as DNA, the CDR3 is TGTGCCATCAGTGCACCCGGGACAGGGTCCCGTGACTATGGCTACACCTTC.

The chain combines TRBV6-6 with TRBJ1-5, with unresolved D. CDR1 and CDR2 from the germline V gene are MNHNY and SVGAGI (reference sequence). This CDR3 spans 14 amino acids. The V end lost 6 bases, the J end lost 0 bases, and 9 bases lay between the germline ends. The CDR3 reads CASRYSYSNQPQHF. The CDR3 DNA reads TGTGCCAGCAGGTACAGTTATAGCAATCAGCCCCAGCATTTT.

The V gene is TRBV30, the J gene TRBJ2-3; 8 positions agree with TRBD1. The germline V gene has CDR1 GTSNPN and CDR2 SVGIG (reference sequence). Trimming took 3 bases from V and 0 from J; bases not matched to a gene: 8. CDR3 length: 16 residues. CDR3 in DNA: TGTGCCTGGAGGGGGAACAGGGGGAAAAGCACAGATACGCAGTATTTT. This gives the protein CAWRGNRGKSTDTQYF.

V usage is TRBV5-1 and J usage is TRBJ2-1, with D uncertain. The CDR3 is 15 amino acids. Germline-derived CDR1 and CDR2 are SGHRS and YFSETQ. The V and J ends lost 4 bases and 0 bases respectively, with 11 bases between them. The CDR3 is CASSPGPSSYNEQFF. CDR3 coding DNA: TGCGCCAGCAGCCCGGGCCCTAGCTCCTACAATGAGCAGTTCTTC.